This TCR beta chain emerged from a study of response to subunit inactivated influenza vaccine. The J segment lost 5 bases and the V segment lost 4 bases, leaving 8 bases of the junction unmatched. CDR3 size: 16 residues. The germline CDR1 and CDR2 sequences are SGHDT and YYEEEE. This clonotype was detected a few times. TCRdb re-analysed the RT-PCR reads in MiXCR, keeping a single row per CDR3 protein. This sample has fewer than 550,000 distinct CDR3 sequences, with roughly 23% found just once. This TCR was recovered from a man aged 50 or older who received an inactivated influenza vaccine. The gene calls are TRBV5-6 and TRBJ2-1; 11 bases agree with TRBD2. Sequenced here: CD4+ T cells sorted from PBMCs, sampled 5 days after vaccination. CDR3 in amino acids: CASSPWTSGPHNEQFF. The CDR3 region has the DNA TGTGCCAGCAGCCCTTGGACTAGCGGGCCACACAATGAGCAGTTCTTC.